This TCR beta chain was obtained from a study of CD8 T cells in ankylosing spondylitis. General study points: Clones linked to the disease showed a CD8+ phenotype. They occurred at relatively low frequencies in peripheral blood. Among TCR beta sequences, a motif of several highly homologous variants appeared characteristic of ankylosing spondylitis blood. Enrichment of disease-linked clones was reportedly significant in matched ankylosing spondylitis synovial fluid.

V dropped 8 bases and J dropped 4 bases, with 11 bases sitting between them. Germline V CDR1 and CDR2: DFQATT, SNEGSKA (reference sequence). This CDR3 comprises 12 residues. Libraries of TCR beta came from quantitative 5'-RACE with molecular barcodes. TCRdb reanalysed the 5' RACE reads using MiXCR and keeps one entry per CDR3 protein. The sample records about 800,000 distinct CDR3 sequences, 10% to 15% being singletons. On this clonotype itself: No antigen is known for it.

Source material: blood, either unsorted or a sorted T cell fraction (not recorded which). The receptor was isolated from a male donor with ankylosing spondylitis. This sequence joins TRBV20-1 and TRBJ1-4; D gene unclear. In DNA, the CDR3 is TGCAGTCCGAGGTTATTTAATGAAAAACTGTTTTTT. Its protein is CSPRLFNEKLFF.